Below, 27 T cell receptor beta chains from the same sample are listed, as sequenced in a study of blood T cell repertoires in COVID-19. Assay: immunoSEQ multiplex PCR; the TCRdb copy retains only in-frame clones and omits some. The table lists some 40,000 clones, approximately 91% of them singletons, with 15% to 20% in the top ten. Sequenced input: peripheral blood. The receptor source for this set is a man in his 70s with acute or convalescent COVID-19.

The chain has TRBV27 and TRBJ2-1; D possibly corresponds to TRBD2 (6 bases). The germline CDR1 and CDR2 sequences are MNHEY and SMNVEV (reference sequence). With 5 bases removed from V and 15 bases from J, the gap between germline ends came to 14 bases. This CDR3 comprises 11 residues. CDR3 DNA: TGTGCCAGCAGTATGAATCGGGAGTGGTTCTTC. Amino acids: CASSMNREWFF.

J is TRBJ1-5 and V is TRBV10-3, with D maybe TRBD1 (5 bases). CDR1 ENHRY and CDR2 SYGVKD come from the germline V gene. CDR3 size: 16 residues. V lost 6 bases and J 5 bases, leaving 20 bases between the germline ends. The CDR3 loop reads CAISEGGTMGHQPQHF. Written as DNA, the CDR3 is TGTGCCATCAGCGAGGGTGGCACAATGGGGCATCAGCCCCAGCATTTT.

V gene TRBV4-1 combines with J gene TRBJ2-3, with 8 positions matching TRBD2. V lost 2 bases and J lost 0; bases outside the gene matches: 7. Looked up from germline, CDR1 is MGHRA and CDR2 is YSYEKL. The CDR3 consists of 17 residues. This CDR3 is CASSQRSSGSSTDTQYF. CDR3 bases: TGCGCCAGCAGCCAAAGGTCTAGCGGGTCTAGCACAGATACGCAGTATTTT.

The rearrangement joins TRBV7-7 to TRBJ2-5; 9 bases map to TRBD2. The germline gives CDR1 SSHAT, CDR2 FNYEAQ (reference sequence). This CDR3 is built from 16 residues. Unmatched junction bases numbered 16, after V lost 5 bases and J lost 9 bases. CDR3 nucleotide sequence: TGTGCCAGCAGCCCAGGCGAAGCTAGCGGGATTGTGGCCCAGTACTTC. Amino acids: CASSPGEASGIVAQYF. The variable domain in full, with the rest retrieved from reference TRBV7-7 and TRBJ2-5, is GAGVSQSPRYKVTKRGQDVTLRCDPISSHATLYWYQQALGQGPEFLTYFNYEAQPDKSGLPSDRFSAERPEGSISTLTIQRTEQRDSAMYRCASSPGEASGIVAQYFGPGTRLLVL.

In DNA form, the CDR3 reads TGTGCCAGCAGTCTCAGACTAGCGGGAGCCCCCTCCTACGCCTACGAGCAGTACTTC. It codes for CASSLRLAGAPSYAYEQYF. The chain employs TRBV27 and TRBJ2-7; 12 bases are a match to TRBD2. This CDR3 has 19 amino acids. V shed 5 bases and J 2 bases; nucleotides not matched to a gene: 16. CDR1 is MNHEY and CDR2 is SMNVEV in the germline V gene (reference sequence).

The chain's CDR3 is CASSLGTGFSHRSYEQYF. As DNA, the CDR3 is TGTGCCAGCAGTTTAGGGACAGGGTTTTCCCACCGCTCCTACGAGCAGTACTTC. The chain couples TRBV27 to TRBJ2-7, with 9 bases aligning to TRBD1. Germline CDR1 MNHEY, CDR2 SMNVEV (reference sequence). With 2 bases clipped from V and 0 bases from J, the junction kept 11 bases outside the gene matches. This CDR3 has 18 residues.

This sequence joins TRBV6-6 and TRBJ2-1; 7 bases are shared with TRBD2. Germline loops: CDR1 MNHNY, CDR2 SVGAGI (reference sequence). The CDR3 totals 15 residues. J was trimmed by 5 bases and V by 9 bases; bases with no gene match: 13. Here the CDR3 reads CASLPAGENDNEQFF. The CDR3 DNA is TGTGCCAGTCTACCTGCGGGAGAAAATGACAATGAGCAGTTCTTC.

This clone was seen just once. The chain recombines TRBV6-2 or TRBV6-3 with TRBJ1-2, with TRBD1 as a possible D gene (6 bases). V was trimmed by 0 bases and J by 1 base, leaving 18 bases between them. Germline CDR1 MNHEY, CDR2 SVGEGT. The CDR3 length is 18 residues. CDR3 sequence reads: CASSYSSPGTPFNYGYTF. For the CDR3, the DNA is TGTGCCAGCAGTTACTCGAGTCCCGGGACACCTTTTAACTATGGCTACACCTTC.

V usage is TRBV5-1 and J usage is TRBJ2-3, with 9 bases that match TRBD1. Germline CDR1 and CDR2: SGHRS and YFSETQ. V trimming: 5 bases; J trimming: 6 bases; junction bases outside the gene matches: 4. The CDR3 spans 13 residues. The CDR3 coding sequence is TGCGCCAGCAGACTACAGGGGGCTGATACGCAGTATTTT. Protein sequence: CASRLQGADTQYF.

The V call is TRBV6-1, the J call TRBJ1-2; D unresolved. The ends were cut back, 2 bases at V and 4 bases at J, with 8 bases in the middle. Germline CDR1 and CDR2: MNHNS and SASEGT. CDR3 length: 13 residues. CDR3: CASSEREGYGYTF. In nucleotides, the CDR3 is TGTGCCAGCAGTGAACGGGAGGGCTATGGCTACACCTTC.

The DNA for the CDR3 is TGTGCCACCAGTGATAGCCGACAGGGGGCTTATGGCTACACCTTC. Amino acids: CATSDSRQGAYGYTF. This sequence joins TRBV24-1 and TRBJ1-2; 10 positions match TRBD1. This CDR3 contains 15 residues. Germline CDR1 reads KGHDR; CDR2 reads SFDVKD. After removal of 3 bases from V and 5 bases from J, the junction contained 5 bases not matched to a gene.

The CDR3 loop reads CASSGGQGGGTEAFF. The CDR3 nucleotides are TGTGCCAGCAGCGGGGGACAGGGTGGCGGCACTGAAGCTTTCTTT. The chain has TRBV9 and TRBJ1-1, with 9 nucleotides matching TRBD1. From germline, CDR1 is SGDLS and CDR2 YYNGEE. The CDR3 has 15 residues. Unmatched junction bases numbered 7, after V lost 3 bases and J lost 4 bases.

In DNA, the CDR3 is TGTGCCACCCGGAATGGGGCGGAGACCCAGTACTTC. It encodes CATRNGAETQYF. The V call is TRBV10-3, the J call TRBJ2-5; weak D call: TRBD1 (5 bases). CDR1 is ENHRY, CDR2 SYGVKD, per germline. The CDR3 has 12 residues. V was clipped by 10 bases and J by 5 bases, with 14 bases between them.

The chain uses TRBV7-9 and TRBJ1-4; D unresolved. The CDR3 runs 13 residues. Trimming stripped 7 bases from V and 8 bases from J, with 14 bases between. Germline lookup yields CDR1 SEHNR and CDR2 FQNEAQ (reference sequence). The CDR3 DNA follows: TGTGCCAGCACGGGAGGGTTAGGGGAAAAACTGTTTTTT. Protein: CASTGGLGEKLFF.

The V gene is TRBV6-4, the J gene TRBJ2-1; 7 bases line up with TRBD2. The CDR3 loop spans 15 amino acids. Germline CDR1 reads MRHNA; CDR2 reads SNTAGT. V shed 6 bases, J shed 6 bases, and the junction held 11 bases outside the gene matches. The CDR3 region has the DNA TGTGCCAGCAGCCCCGATTATAGCGGGTTCAATGAGCAGTTCTTC. It encodes CASSPDYSGFNEQFF.

The chain has TRBV7-2 and TRBJ2-1; TRBD1 agrees at 7 bases. Per the germline V gene, CDR1 is SGHTA and CDR2 is FQGNSA. The J segment lost 0 bases and the V segment lost 5 bases, leaving 4 bases of the junction unmatched. CDR3 length: 15 amino acids. The CDR3: CASSIRQGSYNEQFF. The DNA for the CDR3 is TGTGCCAGCAGCATAAGACAGGGCTCCTACAATGAGCAGTTCTTC.

The J gene is TRBJ2-1, the V gene TRBV28; TRBD2 is a possible D gene (6 bases). The V gene lost 5 bases and the J gene lost 1 base, with 9 bases spanning the gap. CDR3 length: 14 amino acids. The germline gives CDR1 MDHEN, CDR2 SYDVKM. The CDR3 DNA is TGTGCCAGCAGTAGCGGGTGGTCCTACAATGAGCAGTTCTTC. This gives the protein CASSSGWSYNEQFF.

The chain uses TRBV15 and TRBJ2-1; D ambiguous. Looked up from germline, CDR1 is LNHNV and CDR2 is YYDKDF (reference sequence). V was trimmed by 0 bases and J by 2 bases, leaving 11 bases between them. The CDR3 sequence is 16 residues long. The CDR3 coding sequence is TGTGCCACCAGCAGAGATCTACCCACTCCCTACAATGAGCAGTTCTTC. Its protein is CATSRDLPTPYNEQFF.

The chain links TRBV7-3 to TRBJ1-2; maybe TRBD1 (5 bases). CDR1 is SGHTA and CDR2 is FQGTGA in the germline V gene. The CDR3 covers 13 residues. Trimming pared 1 base from V and 8 bases from J, leaving 11 bases between. The CDR3 sequence: CASSLNGGKGYTF. CDR3 in DNA: TGTGCCAGCAGCTTAAACGGGGGTAAGGGCTACACCTTC.

The genes are TRBV19 and TRBJ2-3; D is uncertain. Germline V gives CDR1 LNHDA, CDR2 SQIVND (reference sequence). The CDR3 consists of 12 residues. Trimming pared 5 bases from V and 5 bases from J, leaving 8 bases between. CDR3 bases: TGTGCCAGTAGTCGAGCCCAAGATACGCAGTATTTT. Translation: CASSRAQDTQYF.

V usage is TRBV6-2 or TRBV6-3 and J usage is TRBJ1-5, with D perhaps TRBD1 (5 bases). This CDR3 comprises 14 residues. Per the germline V gene, CDR1 is MNHEY and CDR2 is SVGEGT. The V end lost 5 bases, the J end lost 4 bases, and 12 bases lay between the germline ends. CDR3 region: CASSLRGLNQPQHF. In DNA, the CDR3 is TGTGCCAGCAGTCTAAGGGGACTTAATCAGCCCCAGCATTTT.

The chain carries TRBV5-4 and TRBJ2-1; 8 bases align to TRBD2. The CDR3 has 15 amino acids. Germline V gene sequence: CDR1 SGHNT, CDR2 YYREEE (reference sequence). Trimming removed 1 base from V and 6 bases from J; junction bases left unmatched: 6. CDR3 bases: TGTGCCAGCAGCTTGAAGGTAGCGGGACCCAATGAGCAGTTCTTC. Protein product: CASSLKVAGPNEQFF.

The chain couples TRBV5-1 to TRBJ2-7; 7 nucleotides match TRBD2. Germline lookup yields CDR1 SGHRS and CDR2 YFSETQ. The trim removed 4 bases at V and 6 bases at J, leaving 16 bases unmatched. The CDR3 has 16 amino acids. The CDR3 coding sequence is TGCGCCAGCAGCCAGTTCCCGGGGCCCTCGGGGGGCGAGCAGTACTTC. Encoded protein: CASSQFPGPSGGEQYF.

The V gene is TRBV28, the J gene TRBJ2-1, with a weak D call TRBD1 (6 bases). The CDR3 totals 14 residues. Between the trimmed V and J ends, which lost 2 bases and 4 bases, there was a span of 9 bases. Germline loops: CDR1 MDHEN, CDR2 SYDVKM. The CDR3 DNA sequence: TGTGCCAGCAGTTTACAGGACAGATACAATGAGCAGTTCTTC. Its protein is CASSLQDRYNEQFF.

This clone appeared once. The chain links TRBV10-3 to TRBJ2-2; possible D gene TRBD1, 5 bases. The CDR3 spans 13 residues. Germline V gene sequence: CDR1 ENHRY, CDR2 SYGVKD. V lost 10 bases, J lost 3 bases, and 12 bases lay in between. This chain's CDR3 is CATTNRYTGELFF. The CDR3, as DNA: TGTGCCACAACTAACAGGTACACCGGGGAGCTGTTTTTT.

The chain carries TRBV6-2 or TRBV6-3 and TRBJ2-4; D gene uncertain. Germline-derived CDR1 and CDR2 are MNHEY and SVGEGT. CDR3 length equals 16 residues. V lost 6 bases and J lost 0, with 15 bases in between. CDR3 sequence (DNA): TGTGCCAGCAGCTTCCAGGCCGCCTTAGCCAAAAACATTCAGTACTTC. As protein: CASSFQAALAKNIQYF.

This clone was seen once. The chain uses TRBV21-1 and TRBJ2-7; the tabulated D call, TRBD1, remains unverified against the DNA. TRBV21-1 is labeled a pseudogene. The CDR3 is 16 residues long. DNA for the CDR3: TGTGCCAGCAGCCAAGGGGGGCAGGGTGTTCCCTACGAGCAGTACTTC. Protein: CASSQGGQGVPYEQYF.